Following are 31 T cell receptor beta chains from one sample sequenced in a study of chemoradiotherapy in HPV16-positive cancers. Profiling relied on immunoSEQ multiplex PCR, and the TCRdb table lists in-frame clones only, not all of them. The sample holds about 10,000 clones, approximately 70% seen once. Specimen collection occurred from a patient who underwent chemoradiotherapy. The receptors were sampled from a human donor with HPV-associated anogenital cancer.

The rearrangement uses TRBV5-5 and TRBJ2-6, with D tentatively TRBD1 or TRBD2 (5 bases each). Germline V gene sequence: CDR1 SGHKS, CDR2 YYEKEE (reference sequence). The CDR3 length is 15 residues. V lost 1 base, J lost 4 bases, and 9 bases lay in between. CDR3: CASSLLGTGANVLTF. The CDR3 DNA reads as TGTGCCAGCAGCTTGCTCGGGACGGGGGCCAACGTCCTGACTTTC.

This clone was seen more than once but under ten times. V is TRBV6-6 and J is TRBJ1-4, with a weak D call TRBD1 (5 bases). The CDR3 has 15 amino acids. Per the germline V gene, CDR1 is MNHNY and CDR2 is SVGAGI (reference sequence). The V end was cut by 6 bases, the J end by 0 bases, with 11 bases between. This CDR3 is CASRGDAATNEKLFF. For the CDR3, the DNA is TGTGCCAGCAGGGGGGACGCCGCAACTAATGAAAAACTGTTTTTT.

The sample holds one count of this clone. The V call is TRBV19, the J call TRBJ2-1, with a weak D call TRBD2 (6 bases). Germline V gives CDR1 LNHDA, CDR2 SQIVND (reference sequence). This CDR3 is built from 18 residues. Trimming removed 1 base from V and 0 bases from J, with 16 bases in between. The CDR3 region is CASSIAPPGLSSYNEQFF. The CDR3 region has the DNA TGTGCCAGTAGTATAGCCCCCCCGGGACTCAGCTCCTACAATGAGCAGTTCTTC.

This clone was seen a few times. The chain joins TRBV10-2 to TRBJ2-7; D possibly uses TRBD1 or TRBD2 (5 bases each). Germline CDR1 is WSHSY and CDR2 is SAAADI. This CDR3 region has 15 residues. V lost 6 bases, J lost 5 bases, and 20 bases lay in between. CDR3 nucleotides: TGCGCCAGCAGGGCTACTGCCGGGGACCCTGACGAGCAGTACTTC. Translation gives CASRATAGDPDEQYF.

The chain links TRBV7-6 to TRBJ1-4, with a tentative D call TRBD1 (6 bases). The V gene lost 7 bases and the J gene lost 7 bases, with 19 bases spanning the gap. Germline CDR1 and CDR2: SGHVS and FNYEAQ. This CDR3 has 15 amino acids. CDR3 in DNA: TGTGCCAGCACCCCGAGGGGGGGGCTGAGTGAAAAACTGTTTTTT. Its protein product is CASTPRGGLSEKLFF.

This chain links TRBV9 with TRBJ2-1; D might be TRBD2 (5 bases). Looked up from germline, CDR1 is SGDLS and CDR2 is YYNGEE. Trimming cost V 0 bases and J 0 bases, with 16 bases left between them. This CDR3 is 18 amino acids long. CDR3 in amino acids: CASSVDRSGEPSYNEQFF. CDR3 DNA: TGTGCCAGCAGCGTAGATAGGAGTGGGGAGCCCTCCTACAATGAGCAGTTCTTC. The whole variable domain, filled in from reference TRBV9 and TRBJ2-1, reads DSGVTQTPKHLITATGQRVTLRCSPRSGDLSVYWYQQSLDQGLQFLIQYYNGEERAKGNILERFSAQQFPDLHSELNLSSLELGDSALYFCASSVDRSGEPSYNEQFFGPGTRLTVL.

This clone was seen a handful of times. The rearrangement uses TRBV6-5 and TRBJ2-6; D is uncertain. The V gene lost 6 bases and the J gene lost 1 base, with 1 base spanning the gap. Germline V lookup: CDR1 MNHEY, CDR2 SVGAGI. The CDR3 sequence is 12 residues long. The CDR3 is CASRSGANVLTF. The CDR3 nucleotides are TGTGCCAGCAGGTCTGGGGCCAACGTCCTGACTTTC.

The chain joins TRBV7-9 to TRBJ2-3, with no clear D. This CDR3 comprises 12 residues. Trimming left V 3 bases short and J 6 bases short, with 7 bases between. Germline assignment: CDR1 SEHNR and CDR2 FQNEAQ (reference sequence). The CDR3 here is CASSLDGDTQYF. In DNA, the CDR3 is TGTGCCAGCAGCTTGGACGGGGATACGCAGTATTTT.

Only a few counts were recorded for this clone. This rearrangement joins TRBV5-4 to TRBJ1-6, with D possibly matching TRBD1 (6 bases). The germline V and J ends were trimmed by 4 bases and 5 bases, with 13 bases remaining between them. The CDR3 loop spans 15 amino acids. The germline V gene encodes CDR1 SGHNT and CDR2 YYREEE (reference sequence). The CDR3 reads CASSAGAYDNSPLHF. CDR3 nucleotides: TGTGCCAGCAGCGCAGGGGCTTACGATAATTCACCCCTCCACTTT.

V gene TRBV7-8 combines with J gene TRBJ1-6; 10 nucleotides align to TRBD1. With 4 bases clipped from V and 9 bases from J, the junction kept 6 bases outside the gene matches. The CDR3 totals 15 residues. Germline V gene sequence: CDR1 SGHVS, CDR2 FQNEAQ. The DNA of the CDR3 is TGTGCCAGCAGCTCCGGGACAGGGGAGAGTTCACCCCTCCACTTT. It encodes CASSSGTGESSPLHF.

The chain uses TRBV11-2 and TRBJ2-1; D uncertain. CDR1 SGHAT and CDR2 FQNNGV come from the germline V gene. The CDR3 extends over 12 amino acids. Deletions cut 2 bases from V and 5 bases from J, with 4 bases between. The CDR3 sequence is CASSLLDNEQFF. The CDR3 region has the DNA TGTGCCAGCAGCTTACTAGACAATGAGCAGTTCTTC.

The V gene is TRBV19, the J gene TRBJ1-2, with 7 bases aligning to TRBD1. CDR3 length: 14 residues. From germline, CDR1 is LNHDA and CDR2 SQIVND (reference sequence). V was clipped by 7 bases and J by 3 bases; unmatched bases: 8. The CDR3 spells CASTLTTGHYGYTF. The CDR3, as DNA: TGTGCCAGTACCCTGACGACAGGGCACTATGGCTACACCTTC.

The chain carries TRBV5-1 and TRBJ2-5; the D call may be TRBD1 or TRBD2 (5 bases each). Germline CDR1 reads SGHRS; CDR2 reads YFSETQ. Trimming took off 5 bases at V and 5 bases at J, with 7 bases between the two ends. This CDR3 contains 11 residues. The CDR3 DNA sequence: TGCGCCAGCAGTGAGGGGGAGACCCAGTACTTC. Its translation is CASSEGETQYF.

This clone appeared once. J is TRBJ1-1 and V is TRBV7-2; D perhaps matches TRBD1 (5 bases). The CDR3 length is 14 residues. V was pared by 1 base and J by 10 bases, with 16 bases between. CDR1 and CDR2 from the germline V gene are SGHTA and FQGNSA. DNA for the CDR3: TGTGCCAGCAGCTTAGGGGGGTTGAACGGGAGAGCTTTCTTT. This sequence encodes CASSLGGLNGRAFF. The full variable domain, its missing parts supplied by reference TRBV7-2 and TRBJ1-1, is GAGVSQSPSNKVTEKGKDVELRCDPISGHTALYWYRQSLGQGLEFLIYFQGNSAPDKSGLPSDRFSAERTGGSVSTLTIQRTQQEDSAVYLCASSLGGLNGRAFFGQGTRLTVV.

The chain recombines TRBV10-3 with TRBJ1-4; tentative D call: TRBD1 (6 bases). The V end was cut by 10 bases, the J end by 8 bases, with 26 bases between. In germline, CDR1 is ENHRY, CDR2 SYGVKD. This CDR3 spans 16 amino acids. The CDR3 bases are TGTGCCACCTCTCCGGTTGAGGGGGTCAGGCAGGAAAAACTGTTTTTT. As protein: CATSPVEGVRQEKLFF.

The CDR3 region has the DNA TGCAGCGTTAGCCGAGACACCGGGGAGCTGTTTTTT. As protein: CSVSRDTGELFF. The rearrangement uses TRBV29-1 and TRBJ2-2; no clear D gene. Trimming removed 5 bases from V and 3 bases from J, with 7 bases in between. In germline, CDR1 is SQVTM, CDR2 ANQGSEA. The CDR3 sequence is 12 residues long.

The CDR3 loop reads CASTAGYYEQYF. Written as DNA, the CDR3 is TGTGCCAGCACAGCAGGATACTACGAGCAGTACTTC. The chain couples TRBV2 to TRBJ2-7; D gene uncertain. V shed 7 bases and J shed 3 bases, with 10 bases lying between them. Germline CDR1 SNHLY, CDR2 FYNNEI. The length of the CDR3 is 12 residues. Supplemented by reference TRBV2 and TRBJ2-7, the full variable domain reads EPEVTQTPSHQVTQMGQEVILRCVPISNHLYFYWYRQILGQKVEFLVSFYNNEISEKSEIFDDQFSVERPDGSNFTLKIRSTKLEDSAMYFCASTAGYYEQYFGPGTRLTVT.

This sequence joins TRBV10-3 and TRBJ2-7; D is possibly TRBD2 (5 bases). Germline values: CDR1 ENHRY, CDR2 SYGVKD. This CDR3 spans 15 amino acids. V shed 4 bases and J shed 0 bases, with 13 bases lying between them. The CDR3 nucleotides are TGTGCCATCAGTGGCCAGATGGGGAGCTCCTACGAGCAGTACTTC. Translation gives CAISGQMGSSYEQYF.

The rearrangement joins TRBV4-3 to TRBJ2-5; TRBD2 agrees at 7 bases. The CDR3 loop spans 14 amino acids. Germline lookup yields CDR1 LGHNA and CDR2 YSLEER. V was pared by 2 bases and J by 5 bases, with 5 bases of the junction left unmatched. The CDR3 DNA reads as TGCGCCAGCAGCCAACGACTAGCTTCCGAGACCCAGTACTTC. It is translated as CASSQRLASETQYF.

CDR3: CASSLALQGHSGNTIYF. In nucleotides, the CDR3 is TGTGCCAGCAGCTTGGCCTTACAGGGTCACTCTGGAAACACCATATATTTT. The chain recombines TRBV5-8 with TRBJ1-3, with a weak D call TRBD1 (6 bases). V lost 0 bases, J lost 0 bases, and 13 bases lay in between. Germline V gene lookup returns CDR1 SGHTS and CDR2 YDEGEE. CDR3 length: 17 residues.

The rearrangement links TRBV5-1 to TRBJ2-3; D remains unclear. Deletions cut 4 bases from V and 5 bases from J, with 11 bases between. The germline CDR1 and CDR2 sequences are SGHRS and YFSETQ. The CDR3 runs 13 residues. CDR3 protein: CASSPRPRDTQYF. As DNA, the CDR3 is TGCGCCAGCAGCCCGCGGCCGCGAGATACGCAGTATTTT.

The chain couples TRBV15 to TRBJ2-7; tentatively, D is TRBD2 (5 bases). The CDR3 has 15 amino acids. Per germline, CDR1 LNHNV and CDR2 YYDKDF (reference sequence). The V end lost 1 base, the J end lost 0 bases, and 10 bases lay between the germline ends. The CDR3 reads CATSRGTGNSYEQYF. The CDR3 bases are TGTGCCACCAGCAGAGGAACCGGGAACTCCTACGAGCAGTACTTC.

This clone has only a few counts. This chain links TRBV19 with TRBJ1-6; D is uncertain. The CDR3 is made up of 14 amino acids. V was clipped by 3 bases and J by 5 bases, with 8 bases between them. In germline, CDR1 is LNHDA, CDR2 SQIVND (reference sequence). The CDR3 here is CASSIGLNNSPLHF. The CDR3 nucleotides are TGTGCCAGTAGTATTGGACTGAATAATTCACCCCTCCACTTT.

The chain recombines TRBV5-1 with TRBJ2-2, with D unclear. Germline lookup yields CDR1 SGHRS and CDR2 YFSETQ. This CDR3 has 12 residues. V shed 1 base and J shed 13 bases, with 11 bases lying between them. CDR3 sequence reads: CASSLFNYPLFF. CDR3 bases: TGCGCCAGCAGCTTGTTTAACTACCCGCTGTTTTTT.

This sequence joins TRBV4-1 and TRBJ2-2; 7 bases are shared with TRBD1. The CDR3 runs to 14 residues. The ends lost 0 bases at V and 7 bases at J; junction bases unmatched: 2. The germline V gene encodes CDR1 MGHRA and CDR2 YSYEKL. This chain's CDR3 is CASSQEQGFGELFF. The CDR3, as DNA: TGCGCCAGCAGCCAAGAACAGGGGTTCGGGGAGCTGTTTTTT.

This clone turned up a few times. The chain carries TRBV19 and TRBJ1-1; D call uncertain. Germline V CDR1 and CDR2: LNHDA, SQIVND (reference sequence). Trimming pared 4 bases from V and 6 bases from J, leaving 18 bases between. There are 15 residues in the CDR3. CDR3 amino acids: CASSTTGSVYPEAFF. CDR3 coding DNA: TGTGCCAGTAGTACCACGGGGTCGGTATACCCTGAAGCTTTCTTT.

A few counts support this clone. The rearrangement joins TRBV28 to TRBJ1-2; tentatively, D is TRBD1 (5 bases). V lost 3 bases, J lost 5 bases, and 10 bases lay in between. The CDR3 loop spans 13 amino acids. Looked up from germline, CDR1 is MDHEN and CDR2 is SYDVKM. CDR3 residues: CASSLQGSYGYTF. CDR3 bases: TGTGCCAGCAGTTTGCAGGGTAGTTATGGCTACACCTTC.

J is TRBJ2-3 and V is TRBV11-2; a weak D match, TRBD2 (6 bases). CDR1 and CDR2 from the germline V gene are SGHAT and FQNNGV. This CDR3 has 14 residues. Trimming took 5 bases from V and 5 from J, leaving 14 bases between them. The CDR3 sequence: CASSPGGSEDTQYF. The CDR3 nucleotides are TGTGCCAGCAGCCCCGGGGGTAGCGAAGATACGCAGTATTTT.

This clone occurred a few times. The chain is built from TRBV6-5 and TRBJ1-6; D call uncertain. CDR3 length equals 13 residues. V was clipped by 6 bases and J by 9 bases, with 12 bases between them. Germline V gene lookup returns CDR1 MNHEY and CDR2 SVGAGI. DNA of the CDR3: TGTGCCAGCAGGATAGTCCTGGGTTCACCCCTCCACTTT. Protein product: CASRIVLGSPLHF.

This clone was seen a few times. The chain links TRBV7-6 to TRBJ1-3, with D unresolved. Between the trimmed V and J ends, which lost 5 bases and 4 bases, there was a span of 12 bases. Germline-derived CDR1 and CDR2 are SGHVS and FNYEAQ. This CDR3 contains 14 residues. The CDR3 is CASSRLSSGNTIYF. The CDR3 DNA follows: TGTGCCAGCAGCCGTCTTTCTTCCGGAAACACCATATATTTT.

This chain connects TRBV19 to TRBJ2-7; the match to TRBD1 covers 8 bases. Per the germline V gene, CDR1 is LNHDA and CDR2 is SQIVND (reference sequence). V was pared by 4 bases and J by 1 base, with 6 bases of the junction left unmatched. The length of the CDR3 is 15 residues. The CDR3, as DNA: TGTGCCAGTAGTACTGGACAGGGAAATTCCTACGAGCAGTACTTC. Translating it yields CASSTGQGNSYEQYF.